Below, 7 T cell receptor beta chains from the same sample are listed, as sequenced in a study of T cells in women clearing cervical HPV infection. Generated by immunoSEQ multiplex PCR, the TCRdb table keeps only in-frame clones and is missing some. In all, the sample yields roughly 20,000 clones. The specimen sequenced was blood buffy coat. The receptors come from a woman between 18 and 70 years old with a cervical HPV16 infection that either progressed to CIN3+ or cleared (not recorded which).

As for this clone: Relative to the germline gene, one junction end is altered; a read error may explain this. The read falls 3 residues short of the CDR3 end, and the missing part is taken from the germline J gene. This chain joins TRBV4-2 and TRBJ2-3, with TRBD1 as a possible D gene (6 bases). The CDR3 totals 18 residues. Germline assignment: CDR1 LGHNA and CDR2 YNFKEQ. CDR3 loop: CASSPTSGSGRGRDTQYF. The CDR3 bases that were read are TGCGCCAGCAGCCCCACATCTGGGAGTGGCAGGGGCCGTGATACG.

CDR3 protein: CASSKWDTSSYNDYTF. The part of the CDR3 DNA that was read is TGTGCCAGCAGCAAATGGGACACAAGCTCCTACAATGAC. This chain joins TRBV7-3 and TRBJ1-2, with D tentatively TRBD1 (6 bases). The read comes to an end 3 residues before the CDR3 does, leaving the germline J gene to fill in the end. Germline V lookup: CDR1 SGHTA, CDR2 FQGTGA. This CDR3 is built from 16 residues.

To note about this clone: The CDR3 is cut off 3 residues early in the read; its end comes from the germline J gene. The chain combines TRBV2 with TRBJ1-6; 8 positions match TRBD1. CDR1 is SNHLY, CDR2 FYNNEI, per germline. This CDR3 has 14 amino acids. Losses at the gene ends were 4 bases for V and 9 bases for J; bases not matched to a gene: 5. The CDR3: CASSVGQGLSPLHF. CDR3 DNA, as far as it was read: TGTGCCAGCAGTGTCGGACAGGGCCTTTCACCC.

With regard to this clone: The read terminates 3 residues before the CDR3 end, so the remaining end is supplied by the germline J gene. This sequence joins TRBV19 and TRBJ2-5, with 12 bases aligning to TRBD1. Looked up from germline, CDR1 is LNHDA and CDR2 is SQIVND (reference sequence). This CDR3 has 16 amino acids. V dropped 3 bases and J dropped 5; count of bases not matched to a gene: 7. CDR3 in amino acids: CASSIPGTGGFETQYF. The CDR3 DNA, read in part, is TGTGCCAGTAGTATCCCCGGGACAGGGGGCTTCGAGACC.

For this clone: The read stops 3 residues short of the end of the CDR3; the missing end is completed from the germline J gene. The chain combines TRBV6-2 or TRBV6-3 with TRBJ2-3; TRBD1 is a possible D gene (5 bases). Germline loops: CDR1 MNHEY, CDR2 SVGEGT. The CDR3 is 14 amino acids. V was pared by 5 bases and J by 3 bases, with 12 bases between. CDR3 loop: CASSLTSGTDTQYF. The CDR3 bases that were read are TGTGCCAGCAGTCTAACCTCAGGGACAGATACG.

Remarks on this clone: The read ends 3 residues before the CDR3 terminus; that terminus is restored from the germline J gene. V and J are TRBV27 and TRBJ1-1, with D uncertain. Germline V gene data show CDR1 as MNHEY and CDR2 as SMNVEV (reference sequence). The CDR3 extends over 14 amino acids. V was trimmed by 2 bases and J by 5 bases, leaving 12 bases between them. This chain's CDR3 is CASSLVGARTEAFF. CDR3 DNA (partial): TGTGCCAGCAGTTTAGTCGGTGCCCGGACTGAA.

Worth noting for this clone: The CDR3 end lies 3 residues beyond the end of the read and is filled in from the germline J gene. The chain combines TRBV29-1 with TRBJ2-7; possible D gene TRBD1, 6 bases. The CDR3 totals 13 residues. CDR1 and CDR2 from the germline V gene are SQVTM and ANQGSEA. Deletions cut 6 bases from V and 3 bases from J, with 15 bases between. The sequenced part of the CDR3 DNA is TGCAGCGTCATACAGGGTTTCTTCTACGAG. Amino acid sequence: CSVIQGFFYE. The whole CDR3 is CSVIQGFFYEQYF.